The present entry profiles one T cell receptor beta chain with its context. The record originates from a study of shared clonotypes between healthy human individuals. Naive CD8 populations comprised CD45RO-negative cells positively selected for CCR7, excluding terminally differentiated effector memory CD45RA+ cells. There are 12 residues in the CDR3. V gave up 3 bases and J gave up 8 bases, with 8 bases separating them. Germline V gene data show CDR1 as KGHSH and CDR2 as LQKENI. Measured with immunoSEQ multiplex PCR; TCRdb has only the in-frame clones, and not every one. This sample yields 2 million or so clones, of which approximately 94% are seen a single time; approximately 1.2% belongs to the top ten.

The sequenced material came from naive CD8+ T cells sorted from blood. This sequence originates from a man aged 18-30 years in good health. This chain links TRBV18 with TRBJ2-1; tentative D call: TRBD1 (6 bases). The CDR3 nucleotides are TGTGCCAGCTCACCGGGACAAGATGAGCAGTTCTTC. It translates to CASSPGQDEQFF.